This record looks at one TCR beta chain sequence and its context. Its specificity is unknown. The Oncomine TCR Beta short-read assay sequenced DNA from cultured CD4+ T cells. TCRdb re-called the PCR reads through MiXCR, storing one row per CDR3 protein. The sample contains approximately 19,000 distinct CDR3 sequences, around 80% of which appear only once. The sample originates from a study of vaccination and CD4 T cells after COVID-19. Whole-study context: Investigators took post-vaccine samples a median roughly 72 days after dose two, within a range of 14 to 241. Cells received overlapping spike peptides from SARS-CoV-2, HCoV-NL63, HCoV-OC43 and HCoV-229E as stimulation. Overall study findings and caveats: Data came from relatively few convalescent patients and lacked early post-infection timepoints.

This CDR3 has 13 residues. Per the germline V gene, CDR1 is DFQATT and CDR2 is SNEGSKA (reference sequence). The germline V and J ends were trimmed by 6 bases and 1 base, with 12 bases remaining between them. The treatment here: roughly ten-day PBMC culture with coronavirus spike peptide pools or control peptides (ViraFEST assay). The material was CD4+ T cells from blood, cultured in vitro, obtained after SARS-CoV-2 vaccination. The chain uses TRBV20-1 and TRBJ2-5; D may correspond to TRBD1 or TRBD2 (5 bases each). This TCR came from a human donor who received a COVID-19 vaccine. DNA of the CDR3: TGCAGTGCCCCGCCGGGGCCCCAAGAGACCCAGTACTTC. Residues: CSAPPGPQETQYF.